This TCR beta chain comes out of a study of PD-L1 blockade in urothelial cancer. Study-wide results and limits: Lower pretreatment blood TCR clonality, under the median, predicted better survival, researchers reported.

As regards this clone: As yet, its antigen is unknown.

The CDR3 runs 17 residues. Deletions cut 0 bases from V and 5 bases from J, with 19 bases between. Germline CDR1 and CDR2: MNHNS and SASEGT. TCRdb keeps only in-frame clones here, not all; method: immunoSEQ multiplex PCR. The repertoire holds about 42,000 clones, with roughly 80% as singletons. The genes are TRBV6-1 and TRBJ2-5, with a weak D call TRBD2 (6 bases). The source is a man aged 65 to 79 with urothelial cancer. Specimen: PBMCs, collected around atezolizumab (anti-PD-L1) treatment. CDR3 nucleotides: TGTGCCAGCAGTGAAGCGCCTGAGGGAGGACATATGGAGACCCAGTACTTC. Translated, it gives CASSEAPEGGHMETQYF.